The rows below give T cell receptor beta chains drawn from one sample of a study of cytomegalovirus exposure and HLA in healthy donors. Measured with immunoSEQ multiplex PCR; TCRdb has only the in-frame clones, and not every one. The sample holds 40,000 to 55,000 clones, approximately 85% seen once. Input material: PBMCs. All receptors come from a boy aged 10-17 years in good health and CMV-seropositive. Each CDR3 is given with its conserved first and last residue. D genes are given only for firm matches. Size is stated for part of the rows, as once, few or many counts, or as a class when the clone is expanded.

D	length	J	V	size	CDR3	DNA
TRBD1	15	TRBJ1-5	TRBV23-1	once	CASSRDRGLSQPQHF	TGCGCCAGCAGTCGGGACAGGGGACTCTCTCAGCCCCAGCATTTT
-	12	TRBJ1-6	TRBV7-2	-	CASSFAISPLHF	TGTGCCAGCAGCTTCGCTATCTCCCCCCTCCACTTT
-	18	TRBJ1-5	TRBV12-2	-	CASRSPGQGRGGNQPQHF	TGTGCAAGTCGCTCCCCGGGACAGGGTCGAGGTGGCAATCAGCCCCAGCATTTT
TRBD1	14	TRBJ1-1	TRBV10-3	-	CAISDWDRVSNAFF	TGTGCCATCAGTGATTGGGACAGGGTATCGAATGCTTTCTTT
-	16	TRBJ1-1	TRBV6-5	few	CASSYSRGTLDTEAFF	TGTGCCAGCAGTTACTCGAGGGGGACGTTGGACACTGAAGCTTTCTTT
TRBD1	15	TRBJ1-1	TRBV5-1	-	CASSRTADRGTEAFF	TGCGCCAGCAGCCGAACCGCGGACAGGGGCACTGAAGCTTTCTTT
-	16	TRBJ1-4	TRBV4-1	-	CASSQVEAGEGEKLFF	TGCGCCAGCAGCCAAGTGGAGGCGGGGGAGGGGGAAAAACTGTTTTTT
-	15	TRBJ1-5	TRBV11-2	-	CASSYSGSVDQPQHF	TGTGCCAGCAGCTACAGCGGCAGCGTCGATCAGCCCCAGCATTTT
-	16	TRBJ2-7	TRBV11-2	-	CASSLDLVLSSYEQYF	TGTGCCAGCAGCTTAGATCTCGTTCTGAGCTCCTACGAGCAGTACTTC
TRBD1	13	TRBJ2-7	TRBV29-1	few	CSVAWTGVHEQYF	TGCAGCGTTGCCTGGACAGGGGTACACGAGCAGTACTTC
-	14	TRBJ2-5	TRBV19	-	CASSIGDWEETQYF	TGTGCCAGTAGTATAGGGGACTGGGAAGAGACCCAGTACTTC
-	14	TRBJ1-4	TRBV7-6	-	CASSLAGANEKLFF	TGTGCCAGCAGCTTAGCCGGAGCTAATGAAAAACTGTTTTTT
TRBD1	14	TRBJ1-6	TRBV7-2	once	CASSPQGADSPLHF	TGTGCCAGCAGCCCTCAGGGGGCCGATTCACCCCTCCACTTT
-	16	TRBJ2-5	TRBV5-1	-	CASSLNDLGGAETQYF	TGCGCCAGCAGCTTGAATGATCTGGGGGGGGCCGAGACCCAGTACTTC
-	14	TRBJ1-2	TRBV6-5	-	CASFRGGTDYGYTF	TGTGCCAGCTTCCGGGGAGGGACGGACTATGGCTACACCTTC
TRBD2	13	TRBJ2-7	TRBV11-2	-	CASSLVSSGGVRF	TGTGCCAGCAGCTTAGTCAGTAGCGGGGGAGTAAGGTTC
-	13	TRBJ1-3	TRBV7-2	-	CASSFRGGNTIYF	TGTGCCAGCAGCTTTAGGGGTGGAAACACCATATATTTT
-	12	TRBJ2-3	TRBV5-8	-	CASSWYGDTQYF	TGTGCCAGCAGCTGGTACGGTGATACGCAGTATTTT
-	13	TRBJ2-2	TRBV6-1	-	CASLVRNTGELFF	TGTGCCAGCTTGGTGAGGAACACCGGGGAGCTGTTTTTT
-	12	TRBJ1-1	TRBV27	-	CPRKELNTEAFF	TGTCCCCGGAAGGAGCTGAACACTGAAGCTTTCTTT
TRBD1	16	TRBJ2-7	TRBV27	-	CASRPGTGVISGEQYF	TGTGCCAGCCGGCCCGGGACAGGGGTAATATCGGGCGAGCAGTACTTC
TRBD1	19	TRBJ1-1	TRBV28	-	CASSSQRLGTGVFGTEAFF	TGTGCCAGCAGTTCCCAACGACTCGGGACAGGTGTATTTGGCACTGAAGCTTTCTTT
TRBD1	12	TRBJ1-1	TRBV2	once	CASSEPGQRAFF	TGTGCCAGCAGTGAACCGGGACAGAGAGCTTTCTTT
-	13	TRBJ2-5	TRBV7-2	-	CASSRNGGETQYF	TGTGCCAGCAGCAGAAATGGAGGGGAGACCCAGTACTTC
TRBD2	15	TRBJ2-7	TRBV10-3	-	CAISETSGGSYEQYF	TGTGCCATCAGTGAAACTAGCGGGGGTTCCTACGAGCAGTACTTC
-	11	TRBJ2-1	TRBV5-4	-	CASSLYNEQFF	TGTGCCAGCAGCCTTTACAATGAGCAGTTCTTC
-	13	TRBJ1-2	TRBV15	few	CATKTPKRYGYTF	TGTGCCACCAAGACCCCCAAGCGCTATGGCTACACCTTC
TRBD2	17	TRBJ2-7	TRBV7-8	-	CASSLRASGAFSYEQYF	TGTGCCAGCAGCTTGCGGGCTAGCGGGGCCTTCTCCTACGAGCAGTACTTC
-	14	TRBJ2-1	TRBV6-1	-	CASSELEGYNEQFF	TGTGCCAGCAGTGAATTGGAGGGGTATAATGAGCAGTTCTTC
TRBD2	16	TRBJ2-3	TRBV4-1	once	CASSHLAGGNTDTQYF	TGCGCCAGCAGCCACTTAGCGGGGGGGAACACAGATACGCAGTATTTT
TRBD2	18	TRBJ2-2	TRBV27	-	CASSFERGGWGGTGELFF	TGTGCCAGCAGTTTCGAGCGGGGCGGATGGGGAGGGACCGGGGAGCTGTTTTTT
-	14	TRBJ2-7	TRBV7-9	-	CASSLKGKSYEQYF	TGTGCCAGCAGCTTAAAGGGGAAGTCCTACGAGCAGTACTTC
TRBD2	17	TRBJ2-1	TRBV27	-	CASIGLAGGPGYNEQFF	TGTGCCAGCATCGGACTAGCGGGGGGGCCTGGGTACAATGAGCAGTTCTTC
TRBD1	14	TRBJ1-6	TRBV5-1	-	CASNPQGENSPLHF	TGCGCCAGCAACCCACAGGGGGAAAATTCACCCCTCCACTTT
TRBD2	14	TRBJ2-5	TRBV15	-	CATGLAGGQETQYF	TGTGCCACCGGACTAGCGGGAGGCCAAGAGACCCAGTACTTC
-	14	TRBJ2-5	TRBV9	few	CASSPRQASGTQYF	TGTGCCAGCAGCCCACGACAGGCGTCCGGGACCCAGTACTTC
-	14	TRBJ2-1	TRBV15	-	CATSEPGPYNEQFF	TGTGCCACCAGCGAACCAGGGCCCTACAATGAGCAGTTCTTC
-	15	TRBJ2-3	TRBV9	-	CASSVEEAVTDTQYF	TGTGCCAGCAGCGTAGAAGAGGCAGTCACAGATACGCAGTATTTT
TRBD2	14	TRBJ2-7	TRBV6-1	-	CASSEVRGGLEQYF	TGTGCCAGCAGTGAGGTGCGGGGAGGGCTCGAGCAGTACTTC
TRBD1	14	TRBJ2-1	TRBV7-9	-	CASSRGDRGMEQFF	TGTGCCAGCAGCCGTGGGGACAGGGGAATGGAGCAGTTCTTC
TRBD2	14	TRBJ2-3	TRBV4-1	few	CASSTSGGTDTQYF	TGCGCCAGCAGCACTAGCGGGGGCACAGATACGCAGTATTTT
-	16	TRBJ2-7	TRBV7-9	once	CASSLIPTPAGYEQYF	TGTGCCAGCAGCTTAATTCCGACCCCCGCGGGGTACGAGCAGTACTTC
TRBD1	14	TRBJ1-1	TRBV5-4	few	CASSFGQGKTEAFF	TGTGCCAGCAGCTTCGGACAGGGGAAGACTGAAGCTTTCTTT
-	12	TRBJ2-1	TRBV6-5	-	CASSVLSGEQFF	TGTGCCAGCAGTGTCCTTTCGGGTGAGCAGTTCTTC
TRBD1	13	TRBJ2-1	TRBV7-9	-	CAQRTGGSNEQFF	TGTGCACAAAGGACAGGGGGTTCCAATGAGCAGTTCTTC
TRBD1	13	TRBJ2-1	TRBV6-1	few	CASSKTGVNEQFF	TGTGCCAGCAGTAAAACAGGGGTCAATGAGCAGTTCTTC
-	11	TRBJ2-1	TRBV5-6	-	CASSWGRTGIF	TGTGCCAGCAGCTGGGGGAGAACAGGGATCTTC
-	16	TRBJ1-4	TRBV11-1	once	CASSLPPRRGNEKLFF	TGTGCCAGCAGCTTACCGCCCCGGCGAGGCAATGAAAAACTGTTTTTT
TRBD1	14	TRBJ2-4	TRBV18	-	CASSPDRGQNIQYF	TGTGCCAGCTCCCCTGACAGGGGCCAAAACATTCAGTACTTC
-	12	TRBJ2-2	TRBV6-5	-	CASRTNTGELFF	TGTGCCAGCAGGACTAACACCGGGGAGCTGTTTTTT
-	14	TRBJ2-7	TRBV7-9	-	CASSLSASSYEQYF	TGTGCCAGCAGCTTAAGTGCATCGAGCTACGAGCAGTACTTC
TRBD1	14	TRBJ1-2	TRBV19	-	CASSSAGGVNGYTF	TGTGCCAGTAGTAGCGCAGGGGGAGTAAATGGCTACACCTTC
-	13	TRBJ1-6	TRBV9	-	CASSPTSSAPLHF	TGTGCCAGCAGCCCCACTTCGTCCGCACCCCTCCACTTT
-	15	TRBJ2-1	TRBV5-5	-	CASSLVGGTENEQFF	TGTGCCAGCAGCTTGGTAGGGGGGACAGAAAATGAGCAGTTCTTC